This entry concerns a single T cell receptor beta chain. This record comes from a study of blood T cell repertoires in COVID-19. Across the study: Sources were T cells, B-cell-depleted T cells, or PBMCs; the material itself was cDNA or gDNA.

Trimming removed 8 bases from V and 5 bases from J; junction bases left unmatched: 14. The CDR3 is made up of 15 amino acids. Germline lookup yields CDR1 SQVTM and CDR2 ANQGSEA. Measured with immunoSEQ multiplex PCR; TCRdb has only the in-frame clones, and not every one. The sample contains roughly 100,000 clones, roughly 84% of which appear only once. The source of this sequence is a man in his sixties with acute or convalescent COVID-19. The chain combines TRBV29-1 with TRBJ2-1; 8 bases match TRBD2. Sequencing input: peripheral blood. The CDR3 region is CSFGPGTRNHNEQFF. The CDR3 DNA reads TGCAGCTTCGGACCCGGGACTAGAAACCACAATGAGCAGTTCTTC.